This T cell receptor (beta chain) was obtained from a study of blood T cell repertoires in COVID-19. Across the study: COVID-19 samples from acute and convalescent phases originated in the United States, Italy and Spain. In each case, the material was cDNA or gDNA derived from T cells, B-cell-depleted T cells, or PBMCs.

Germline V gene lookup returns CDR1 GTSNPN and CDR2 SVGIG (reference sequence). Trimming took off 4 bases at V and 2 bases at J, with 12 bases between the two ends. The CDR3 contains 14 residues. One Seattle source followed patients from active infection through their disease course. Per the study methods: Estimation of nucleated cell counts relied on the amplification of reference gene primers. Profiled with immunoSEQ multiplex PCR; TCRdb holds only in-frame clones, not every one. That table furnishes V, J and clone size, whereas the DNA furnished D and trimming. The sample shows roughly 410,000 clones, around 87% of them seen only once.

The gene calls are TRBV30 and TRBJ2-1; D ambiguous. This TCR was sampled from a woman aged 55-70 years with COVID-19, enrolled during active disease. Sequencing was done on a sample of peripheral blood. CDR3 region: CAWTDSTAYNEQFF. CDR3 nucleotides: TGTGCCTGGACCGACTCAACCGCCTACAATGAGCAGTTCTTC.